This entry concerns a single T cell receptor beta chain. What this receptor recognizes is not known. A junction boundary mismatches the germline segment, possibly from a read error. Looking up the germline V gene yields CDR1 SNHLY and CDR2 FYNNEI. Inclusive of the bounding cysteine and phenylalanine, the CDR3 is 14 residues long. CDR3 DNA only is kept here, 42 bases in frame from base 1. The cohort consisted of more than 650 healthy bone marrow donors. Cohort members were all nominally healthy when sampled, although unrecorded immune exposures were likely present. The donor was CMV seronegative and belonged to the group of around 400 seronegative cohort members. Every donor gave a peripheral blood sample, and the peripheral blood mononuclear cells from that sample were used for TCR beta sequencing. The Qiagen DNeasy Blood Extraction Kit was used to extract genomic DNA from the blood cell samples. This record comes from a study of cytomegalovirus exposure and HLA in healthy donors (dated by TCRdb to 2016 to 2017). With regard to the full study: In an earlier analysis of under 750 of the donors, 276 Gb of sequence data and 90 million to 120 million unique TCR beta sequences from 150 million to 200 million T cells were reported. A later genetic analysis took genome-wide SNP genotypes for about 55% of the roughly 700 donors and used that subset as a discovery cohort. Donor age, sex, ethnicity and CMV serostatus were compiled together with the repertoire data. Rather than using new phenotypic data, the later analysis identified candidate immune exposures from TCR beta sequences and from how often those sequences occurred across donors. An early release covering 500 to 750 HLA-typed donors comprised approximately 290 gigabases of sequencing data and tens of millions of unique TCR sequences. To decide whether each TCR beta V gene segment behaved as functional or pseudogenic, an earlier analysis of fewer than 750 of the donors relied on high-throughput TCR beta sequencing. Both class I and class II loci were covered by HLA typing, at four-digit resolution. The study was designed to test whether signatures of past pathogen exposure could be identified by cataloging public T cell receptors. To predict cytomegalovirus infection status, the study combined high-throughput TCR immunosequencing, statistical association of individual TCRs with disease status, and machine learning. A later analysis re-examined previously published TCR beta repertoires from around 670 donors and added high-resolution HLA genotyping to investigate patterns of TCR occurrence. On average, 235,054 unique TCR beta nucleotide sequences were sequenced per donor among about 400 genotyped donors of the cohort, with roughly 19% of those sequences being non-productive. Using immunosequencing, the study profiled T cell repertoires from 640 or so subjects and related those repertoires to cytomegalovirus serostatus. Of the roughly 400 genotyped donors, around 81% fell in the genetic ancestry cluster associated with self-reported Caucasian donors. All discovery cohort repertoires had been generated using a single sequencing platform. Roughly 5 DR-DQ haplotypes were treated as single units for association and clustering because of strong linkage in the cohort. The number of donors typed differed by locus, with about 629-640 for A, B, C, DRB1 and DQB1, over 500 for DQA1, nearly 610 for DPA1, and about 450 for DPB1. Besides the first cohort of around 700 subjects, a separate validation cohort made up of 90 to 150 different subjects was used. Study-level results and caveats: Compared with equally common non-associated chains, HLA-associated TCR beta chains in a later analysis were more clonally expanded and had lower generation probabilities. Immune exposure information for the cohort was limited to CMV serostatus. The sequencing pipeline was judged likely to have produced a cluster of highly shared sequence variants as a technical artifact. In a later analysis, most CMV-associated TCR beta chains were found to appear HLA-restricted, with HLA associations seemingly driven largely by CMV exposure. Several of the top co-occurrence clusters appeared to be linked to parvovirus B19, influenza, CMV and Epstein-Barr virus, according to a later analysis. A later genetic analysis reported fewer N-insertions in productive TCRs among donors in an Asian-associated ancestry cluster than the roughly 650-donor mean. An association between a missense DCLRE1C variant and V-gene and J-gene trimming of TCR beta chains was found in a later genetic analysis and replicated in an independent cohort. The 87-base-pair reads could not distinguish some IMGT-functional V segments, including TRBV6-2 and TRBV6-3, so those segments were excluded. According to the authors, the approach could potentially be generalized to other disease states and immunological phenotypes. In this cohort, only TCR beta chains were sequenced, and detectable features were limited by the absence of alpha or paired-chain data. Strong co-occurrence of HLA alleles, especially DR and DQ, made assigning TCR associations to individual alleles difficult. In a later analysis, TCR association rates were found to vary across HLA loci, with the most associated TCRs seen for DRB1 alleles and the fewest for HLA-C alleles. While some public TCRs were present in many individuals, most TCR sequences turned up only very rarely across donors. In both the original and validation cohorts, the classifier was reported to diagnose cytomegalovirus status with high specificity and sensitivity. A few of the identified cytomegalovirus-associated TCR beta chains were confirmed in vitro to be specific for cytomegalovirus antigens. Linkage disequilibrium might explain the correlated functional status among segregating V segments, but an unknown experimental factor could not be excluded. The study gave a list of more than 150 TCR beta chains associated with cytomegalovirus. Presence/absence analyses assumed roughly uniform sequencing depth across donors, an assumption that may not hold. Broadly in line with IMGT annotations, most TCR beta V segments showed up in productive rearrangements about 87% or about 30% of the time in an earlier analysis of several hundred of the donors. The earlier analysis of 450 to 700 of the donors excluded about 16 rarely observed V segments, including chromosome 9 orphons, because counts were too low. At a false discovery rate of 0.05, a later analysis linked fewer than 20,000 TCR beta sequences to specific HLA alleles. A further reported finding was that TCR beta sequences accurately predicted the HLA-A and HLA-B alleles for most subjects in the first cohort. Because HLA typing was missing for some donors at each locus, association tests included only the typed subset.

The library was obtained by the immunoSEQ multiplex PCR assay. A mixture of 60 forward primers for TCR Vbeta segments and 13 reverse primers for TCR Jbeta segments was used in the multiplex PCR. A multiplex PCR assay on genomic DNA amplified the CDR3 region of rearranged TCR beta genes. Amplified TCR beta libraries were sequenced as 87-base-pair reads on the Illumina HiSeq System. In the source study's methods: A later analysis tallied roughly 78 million unique TCR beta chains across the 700 or so repertoires, and around 12 million of those chains were shared by two or more donors. Raw reads were error-corrected and collapsed into unique sequences with a nearest-neighbor algorithm that merged closely related sequences to remove PCR and sequencing errors. To assign V, D and J gene segments, CDR3 sequences were aligned to IMGT reference sequences. For a sequence to be retained, a match of at least six nucleotides to both a V gene segment and a J gene segment was required. A rearrangement counted as productive if the CDR3 had no stop codons and remained in frame with V and J, and every other rearrangement counted as non-productive. Following IMGT convention, CDR3 was defined as the stretch from the second conserved V-encoded cysteine up to the conserved J-encoded phenylalanine. The earlier analysis of fewer than 700 of the donors excluded sequences that lacked an unambiguous match to a single V gene segment. In an earlier analysis of 500 to 750 of the donors, V segments were called functional above 56.7% productive rearrangements and were called segregating when the between-donor standard deviation exceeded 5%. A statistical classification framework was built for diagnosing cytomegalovirus status from the catalog of TCR beta chain sequences. In a later analysis, TCR nucleotide sequences were compared against IMGT/GENE-DB human TR gene sequences so that V and J genes could be assigned. The TCRdist pipeline was used in a later analysis to assign CDR3 sequences and most-parsimonious VDJ recombination scenarios. In a later analysis, each TCR beta chain was defined by its CDR3 amino acid sequence together with its V-gene family, and reads lacking a unique V-gene family were excluded. To address suspected cross-contamination and a sequencing artifact, a later analysis removed a few hundred highly shared, low-generation-probability nucleotide sequences. For each public chain, a later analysis derived a clonal expansion index from normalized ranks of inferred template counts within each repertoire. In a later analysis, generation probabilities were computed using a VDJ recombination model fitted to out-of-frame rearrangements, and the results were checked against IGoR. In a later analysis, TCR-TCR, TCR-HLA and TCR-CMV co-occurrence was scored with hypergeometric tests, and a repertoire-size bias correction was applied to TCR pairs. False discovery rates were estimated in a later analysis by permuting HLA or CMV assignments 20 times. In a later analysis, co-occurring TCRs were grouped using DBSCAN, and TCRdist sequence similarity was added for clustering within HLA-allele-positive subsets. Repertoires with fewer than 30,000 or more than 120,000 public chains, plus five repertoires with anomalous nucleotide sharing, were excluded from co-occurrence clustering. TCRdb limited this immuneACCESS table to in-frame rearrangements with V and J called. A share of clones is missing; checked studies link under half to unresolved V genes, and the rest is unexplained. V and J calls and clone size are those listed in that table; D and trimming were worked out from the DNA. The sample table lists 150,000 to 200,000 clones, over 75% of them with a count of one. The ten largest account for about 2.3% of the sample.

The source material was PBMCs. Recombination linked TRBV2 to TRBJ1-5; a tentative D call is TRBD1 (6 bases match). This receptor was taken from a male donor in good health and CMV-seronegative. The bases read TGTGCCAGCAGTGAGCGGACAGACAATCGGCCCCAGCATTTT. It specifies CASSERTDNRPQHF.